The rows below give T cell receptor beta chains drawn from one sample of a study of memory CD4+ T cells and cytomegalovirus serostatus. Profiled with immunoSEQ multiplex PCR; TCRdb holds only in-frame clones, not every one. The sample has about 50,000 clones; around four fifths are singletons. The sample consisted of memory CD4+ T cells from blood. The receptors shown here come from an adult in good health and CMV-seronegative. CDR3s include the opening cysteine and the closing phenylalanine or tryptophan. D genes are given only for firm matches. Not every row has a clone size; where given, it reads once, few, many or a size class.

clone_size	d_call	cdr3_length	v_call	j_call	cdr3_aa	cdr3_nt
.	.	13	TRBV30	TRBJ1-6	CAWKPHIDSPLHF	TGTGCCTGGAAGCCACATATCGATTCACCCCTCCACTTT
.	TRBD2	16	TRBV19	TRBJ2-1	CASSYLAGGLYNEQFF	TGTGCCAGTAGTTACTTAGCGGGAGGCCTTTACAATGAGCAGTTCTTC
.	TRBD2	14	TRBV9	TRBJ2-2	CASSVAGLGGELFF	TGTGCCAGCAGCGTGGCAGGACTAGGTGGGGAGCTGTTTTTT
.	TRBD1	15	TRBV5-1	TRBJ2-3	CASSLTGGSIDTQYF	TGCGCCAGCAGCTTGACAGGGGGCTCAATAGATACGCAGTATTTT
.	TRBD2	17	TRBV29-1	TRBJ2-1	CSVAGAGTSGDTNEQFF	TGCAGCGTTGCGGGGGCCGGGACTAGCGGGGATACTAATGAGCAGTTCTTC
.	TRBD2	14	TRBV14	TRBJ2-7	CASSVLAGSYEQYF	TGTGCCAGCAGCGTATTAGCGGGCAGCTACGAGCAGTACTTC
.	TRBD1	16	TRBV18	TRBJ2-5	CASSPRNRGLGETQYF	TGTGCCAGCTCACCTCGGAACAGGGGGCTTGGGGAGACCCAGTACTTC
.	.	16	TRBV5-8	TRBJ1-5	CASSLGGRGNNQPQHF	TGTGCCAGCAGCCTTGGGGGCAGGGGAAACAATCAGCCCCAGCATTTT
.	TRBD2	15	TRBV9	TRBJ2-1	CASSADSGSYNEQFF	TGTGCCAGCAGCGCCGATAGCGGGAGTTACAATGAGCAGTTCTTC
.	TRBD1	14	TRBV7-9	TRBJ2-7	CASSSRTGAYEQYF	TGTGCCAGCAGCTCCCGGACAGGGGCCTACGAGCAGTACTTC
.	TRBD2	13	TRBV6-5	TRBJ2-1	CASRPAGGNEQFF	TGTGCCAGCCGGCCGGCGGGGGGGAATGAGCAGTTCTTC
.	TRBD2	19	TRBV28	TRBJ2-2	CASSLYGLAGGAGAGELFF	TGTGCCAGCAGTTTATACGGCCTAGCGGGAGGTGCGGGCGCCGGGGAGCTGTTTTTT
.	.	14	TRBV18	TRBJ1-1	CASSPGQGVTEAFF	TGTGCCAGCTCACCAGGGCAGGGAGTCACTGAAGCTTTCTTT
.	TRBD2	19	TRBV11-1	TRBJ2-2	CASSPHGAGGAMGTGELFF	TGTGCCAGCAGCCCTCATGGAGCGGGAGGGGCTATGGGCACCGGGGAGCTGTTTTTT
.	TRBD1	16	TRBV19	TRBJ2-2	CASSTGDRGGTGELFF	TGTGCCAGTAGTACGGGGGACAGGGGAGGAACCGGGGAGCTGTTTTTT
.	TRBD1	15	TRBV6-5	TRBJ1-5	CASILDRGGGQPQHF	TGTGCCAGCATCCTGGACAGGGGCGGGGGGCAGCCCCAGCATTTT
few	.	11	TRBV6-6	TRBJ1-1	CASSYSSEAFF	TGTGCCAGCAGTTACTCGAGTGAAGCTTTCTTT
.	TRBD1	15	TRBV15	TRBJ1-5	CATSRAGDRDQPQHF	TGTGCCACCAGCAGGGCCGGGGACAGAGATCAGCCCCAGCATTTT
.	.	13	TRBV6-5	TRBJ2-7	CASSYSIGAEQYF	TGTGCCAGCAGTTACTCGATAGGGGCCGAGCAGTACTTC
.	.	14	TRBV11-2	TRBJ2-1	CASSLPWGFNEQFF	TGTGCCAGCAGCTTACCATGGGGTTTCAATGAGCAGTTCTTC
.	TRBD2	17	TRBV7-3	TRBJ2-3	CASSFSPGLAGTDTQYF	TGTGCCAGCAGCTTTTCTCCGGGACTAGCGGGCACAGATACGCAGTATTTT
.	TRBD2	16	TRBV9	TRBJ2-1	CASSVAGGGPGNEQFF	TGTGCCAGCAGCGTAGCCGGGGGAGGGCCCGGCAATGAGCAGTTCTTC
.	.	11	TRBV19	TRBJ1-2	CASSTLLSYTF	TGTGCCAGTAGTACGTTGCTGAGCTACACCTTC
.	.	15	TRBV5-5	TRBJ1-1	CASSLLGRMNTEAFF	TGTGCCAGCAGCTTGCTGGGACGGATGAACACTGAAGCTTTCTTT
.	TRBD1	15	TRBV4-1	TRBJ2-7	CASSQAWTGQGEQYF	TGCGCCAGCAGCCAAGCTTGGACAGGCCAAGGGGAGCAGTACTTC
.	TRBD1	13	TRBV29-1	TRBJ2-1	CSVGQGVSNEQFF	TGCAGCGTTGGACAGGGGGTGAGCAATGAGCAGTTCTTC
few	.	13	TRBV7-9	TRBJ1-1	CASSPWGMAEAFF	TGTGCCAGCAGCCCCTGGGGGATGGCTGAAGCTTTCTTT
few	.	13	TRBV30	TRBJ1-5	CAWSGDSNQPQHF	TGTGCCTGGAGTGGTGATAGCAATCAGCCCCAGCATTTT
once	TRBD1	15	TRBV27	TRBJ2-2	CASRRTGDATGELFF	TGTGCCAGCAGGCGCACAGGGGATGCCACCGGGGAGCTGTTTTTT
.	TRBD1	13	TRBV30	TRBJ1-2	CAWNRGPNYGYTF	TGTGCCTGGAACAGGGGACCGAACTATGGCTACACCTTC
.	.	12	TRBV30	TRBJ2-5	CAWSGSWRTQYF	TGTGCCTGGAGCGGGTCCTGGAGGACCCAGTACTTC
.	TRBD2	17	TRBV27	TRBJ2-1	CASSWRPLSGIYNEQFF	TGTGCCAGCAGTTGGCGTCCCCTTAGCGGGATTTACAATGAGCAGTTCTTC
.	.	15	TRBV19	TRBJ1-5	CASSPQTGLEQPQHF	TGTGCCAGTAGTCCCCAGACAGGCCTTGAGCAGCCCCAGCATTTT
.	.	17	TRBV4-2	TRBJ2-7	CASSQAIPFRVSYEQYF	TGTGCCAGCAGCCAAGCCATTCCCTTCAGGGTTTCCTACGAGCAGTACTTC
.	TRBD1	15	TRBV11-2	TRBJ2-1	CASGETDRNDNEQFF	TGTGCCAGCGGAGAGACGGACAGGAATGACAATGAGCAGTTCTTC
few	.	10	TRBV28	TRBJ1-1	CASSTGEAFF	TGTGCCAGCAGCACCGGGGAAGCTTTCTTT
.	TRBD1	16	TRBV19	TRBJ1-1	CASSIGDRGPTTEAFF	TGTGCCAGTAGTATAGGGGACAGGGGTCCGACCACTGAAGCTTTCTTT
few	.	15	TRBV18	TRBJ2-4	CASSPPGIAKNIQYF	TGTGCCAGCTCACCACCGGGGATAGCCAAAAACATTCAGTACTTC
.	.	14	TRBV5-5	TRBJ2-5	CASSLAVQATVQYF	TGTGCCAGCAGCTTGGCCGTACAGGCTACGGTCCAGTACTTC
.	.	15	TRBV9	TRBJ1-1	CASSVGGRLNHEAFF	TGTGCCAGCAGTGTGGGGGGGAGGCTCAACCATGAAGCTTTCTTT
.	.	13	TRBV5-6	TRBJ2-3	CASVTASTDTQYF	TGTGCCAGCGTCACAGCTAGCACAGATACGCAGTATTTT
.	.	15	TRBV7-6	TRBJ2-1	CASSTGRTTPNGQFF	TGTGCCAGCAGCACCGGCCGGACTACACCCAATGGGCAGTTCTTC
.	.	13	TRBV18	TRBJ2-1	CASSPPGAGEQFF	TGTGCCAGCTCACCACCGGGTGCGGGGGAGCAGTTCTTC
.	.	12	TRBV6-1	TRBJ2-3	CATRAITDTQYF	TGTGCCACGCGGGCCATCACAGATACGCAGTATTTT
.	.	17	TRBV5-6	TRBJ2-7	CASSLPDDRLSRDEQYF	TGTGCCAGCAGCTTACCGGACGACAGACTTTCAAGGGACGAGCAGTACTTC
.	.	19	TRBV5-6	TRBJ1-4	CASSFGRLRGGEASEKLFF	TGTGCCAGCAGCTTCGGTCGGTTGCGGGGAGGTGAGGCGAGTGAAAAACTGTTTTTT
.	.	12	TRBV6-1	TRBJ2-3	CASSEALDTQYF	TGTGCCAGCAGTGAAGCGCTAGATACGCAGTATTTT
.	TRBD1	13	TRBV5-1	TRBJ2-3	CASRVQGEDTQYF	TGCGCCAGCAGGGTCCAGGGGGAGGATACGCAGTATTTT
.	TRBD1	17	TRBV30	TRBJ1-3	CAWSGTTGSISGNTIYF	TGTGCCTGGAGTGGGACGACAGGGTCGATCTCTGGAAACACCATATATTTT
.	TRBD1	15	TRBV7-9	TRBJ1-4	CASNDRGGTNEKLFF	TGTGCCAGCAACGACAGGGGTGGGACTAATGAAAAACTGTTTTTT
.	.	13	TRBV6-5	TRBJ1-5	CASSYWVGQPQHF	TGTGCCAGCAGTTACTGGGTTGGGCAGCCCCAGCATTTT